Sequencing of this T cell receptor (beta chain) was carried out in a study of metastatic and nonmetastatic thyroid tumors. About the research overall: Where malignant and benign thyroid patients were concerned, repertoires were compared across blood and tumor or nodule tissue.

General observations from the study: It was reportedly found that TCR beta diversity was significantly higher in malignant thyroid tumors than in benign nodules, a difference seen in both blood and tumor samples.

This clone was observed at least ten times. Its antigen is still unknown. The CDR3 is made up of 12 amino acids. Germline CDR1 SGHTA, CDR2 FQGNSA. V was pared by 5 bases and J by 8 bases, with 12 bases between. Per the authors' pipeline: Building a distant-metastasis classifier for papillary thyroid cancer drew on CDR3 differences across clinicopathological groups. With MiXCR, TCRdb called clones anew from the PCR reads. TCRdb assigned the V and J calls; the authors' analysis was not used. The sample includes about 9,000 clones, approximately 14% of them seen just once. Until they underwent thyroid surgery, no patient had received any treatment.

The rearrangement uses TRBV7-2 and TRBJ1-2; D gene ambiguous. This TCR was recovered from a female donor with papillary thyroid cancer or a benign thyroid nodule (not recorded which). Some clones in this sample may be carry-over from other donors' samples. Sequences were obtained from blood. The CDR3 DNA follows: TGTGCCAGCAGCCATCGGACGTCCGGCTACACCTTC. Translated, it gives CASSHRTSGYTF.